The rows below give T cell receptor beta chains drawn from one sample of a study of T cell changes during pregnancy in multiple sclerosis. Clones were read by immunoSEQ multiplex PCR, and TCRdb kept only the in-frame ones, dropping some. The sample has around 88,000 clones; roughly 90% are singletons. Sample: peripheral blood, taken in the first trimester of pregnancy. The receptors originated from a female donor with multiple sclerosis, enrolled in a pregnancy study. Each CDR3 is given with its conserved first and last residue. A D gene is named only where the DNA matches it firmly. Clone size is given for some rows only: seen once, a few or many times, or a class if the clone is expanded.

TRBD1	TRBJ1-1	TRBV6-5	once	CASSSGQGRTAFF	TGTGCCAGCAGTTCCGGACAGGGGCGAACAGCTTTCTTT
-	TRBJ2-3	TRBV9	-	CASRRISLNTQYF	TGTGCCAGCAGGAGAATCTCATTAAATACGCAGTATTTT
-	TRBJ1-2	TRBV6-6	-	CASSLRGNGYTF	TGTGCCAGCAGTCTCCGGGGAAATGGCTACACCTTC
TRBD1	TRBJ2-3	TRBV5-4	-	CASSLQGADTQYF	TGTGCCAGCAGCTTACAGGGGGCGGATACGCAGTATTTT
-	TRBJ1-1	TRBV7-9	-	CASSPGKSEAFF	TGTGCCAGCAGCCCAGGTAAAAGTGAAGCTTTCTTT
-	TRBJ1-4	TRBV5-1	-	CASSLRQPEVIGEKLFF	TGCGCCAGCAGCTTGAGGCAGCCGGAGGTTATAGGAGAAAAACTGTTTTTT
TRBD1	TRBJ1-2	TRBV5-1	-	CASSTGTALYGYTF	TGCGCCAGCAGCACCGGGACAGCCCTCTATGGCTACACCTTC
-	TRBJ2-2	TRBV28	-	CASSRGGTGGELFF	TGTGCCAGCAGTCGAGGGGGAACGGGCGGGGAGCTGTTTTTT
-	TRBJ2-1	TRBV2	few	CASSLTGNEQFF	TGTGCCAGCAGTCTGACCGGGAATGAGCAGTTCTTC
TRBD2	TRBJ2-5	TRBV2	-	CASSEDPGGPSETQYF	TGTGCCAGCAGTGAAGACCCGGGAGGGCCCTCGGAGACCCAGTACTTC
-	TRBJ1-4	TRBV12-5	-	CASGRPGISLGDEKLFF	TGTGCTAGTGGTCGACCCGGGATCTCCCTCGGGGATGAAAAACTGTTTTTT
-	TRBJ1-3	TRBV9	once	CASSPRTSGNTIYF	TGTGCCAGCAGTCCGCGCACTTCTGGAAACACCATATATTTT
-	TRBJ2-3	TRBV27	once	CASRSPTRIDTQYF	TGTGCCAGCAGGAGCCCCACTCGAATAGATACGCAGTATTTT
-	TRBJ2-7	TRBV7-3	-	CASSLRSGGTYEQYF	TGTGCCAGCAGCTTACGTAGTGGGGGCACCTACGAGCAGTACTTC
-	TRBJ2-3	TRBV14	-	CASSQDRVLIGGDTQYF	TGTGCCAGCAGCCAAGACAGGGTCCTAATTGGCGGAGATACGCAGTATTTT
-	TRBJ1-6	TRBV7-2	once	CASSSSNRAWYTSPLHF	TGTGCCAGCAGCTCATCAAACAGGGCGTGGTATACTTCACCCCTCCACTTT
-	TRBJ1-2	TRBV6-5	-	CASSLTSSYGYTF	TGTGCCAGCAGTCTGACATCGTCCTATGGCTACACCTTC
TRBD1	TRBJ1-5	TRBV9	-	CASSSGDRDLEPQHF	TGTGCCAGCAGCTCCGGTGACAGGGATCTGGAGCCCCAGCATTTT
-	TRBJ1-2	TRBV6-1	-	CASLTRGSYGYTF	TGTGCCAGTCTGACAAGGGGTTCCTATGGCTACACCTTC
-	TRBJ2-7	TRBV28	-	CASTEHLDYEQYF	TGTGCCAGCACCGAGCACCTCGACTACGAGCAGTACTTC
TRBD1	TRBJ2-3	TRBV7-9	-	CASSPSRTGGSETDTQYF	TGTGCCAGCAGCCCATCTAGGACAGGGGGAAGTGAAACAGATACGCAGTATTTT
TRBD1	TRBJ1-2	TRBV4-2	-	CASSQEGAPSGYTF	TGTGCCAGCAGCCAGGAGGGGGCGCCTAGTGGCTACACCTTC
TRBD2	TRBJ2-1	TRBV5-4	-	CASSLAASGSEQFF	TGTGCCAGCAGCTTGGCGGCTAGCGGTAGTGAGCAGTTCTTC
TRBD1	TRBJ1-5	TRBV30	-	CAWSSDRGGNQPQHF	TGTGCCTGGAGTTCGGACAGGGGGGGCAATCAGCCCCAGCATTTT
TRBD2	TRBJ2-1	TRBV11-3	-	CASSLREGLAGTDEQFF	TGTGCCAGCAGCTTAAGGGAGGGACTAGCGGGGACCGATGAGCAGTTCTTC
TRBD1	TRBJ2-7	TRBV11-2	-	CASRGQAYGQYF	TGTGCCTCACGGGGACAGGCGTACGGGCAGTACTTC
TRBD1	TRBJ1-6	TRBV10-3	-	CAIKDRGLNSPLHF	TGTGCCATCAAGGACAGGGGGTTAAATTCACCCCTCCACTTT
-	TRBJ2-7	TRBV5-1	-	CASSKTGTKSYEQYF	TGCGCCAGCAGCAAGACGGGAACCAAATCCTACGAGCAGTACTTC
-	TRBJ2-5	TRBV13	-	CASSHPEGFRETQYF	TGTGCCAGCAGCCACCCAGAGGGTTTTCGGGAGACCCAGTACTTC
TRBD2	TRBJ2-1	TRBV6-5	-	CASSYVAGGYNEQFF	TGTGCCAGCAGTTACGTGGCGGGAGGCTACAATGAGCAGTTCTTC
-	TRBJ1-2	TRBV19	-	CASSTWTEDGYTF	TGTGCCAGTAGCACTTGGACGGAGGATGGCTACACCTTC
TRBD2	TRBJ2-2	TRBV4-2	-	CASSQVGLAVNTGELFF	TGTGCCAGCAGCCAGGTCGGACTAGCGGTTAACACCGGGGAGCTGTTTTTT
-	TRBJ2-1	TRBV7-2	-	CASRGLLDPLHYNEQFF	TGTGCCAGCAGGGGCCTACTAGACCCTTTACATTACAATGAGCAGTTCTTC
-	TRBJ2-7	TRBV28	once	CASSESTPVNEQYF	TGTGCCAGCAGTGAGTCGACTCCGGTGAACGAGCAGTACTTC
-	TRBJ1-1	TRBV4-1	-	CASSRSEVMNTEAFF	TGCGCCAGCAGCCGTAGTGAGGTCATGAACACTGAAGCTTTCTTT
TRBD2	TRBJ2-7	TRBV25-1	-	CASFDGGAGEQYF	TGTGCCAGCTTCGACGGGGGGGCCGGCGAGCAGTACTTC
-	TRBJ1-2	TRBV27	-	CASRGQGGYGYTF	TGTGCCAGCAGGGGCCAGGGAGGGTATGGCTACACCTTC
-	TRBJ2-3	TRBV4-1	-	CASSHHLSTDTQYF	TGCGCCAGCAGCCATCATCTAAGCACAGATACGCAGTATTTT
-	TRBJ2-7	TRBV30	once	CAWSVTDEQYF	TGTGCCTGGAGTGTAACGGACGAGCAGTACTTC
TRBD1	TRBJ1-2	TRBV19	-	CASRQLGQNYGYTF	TGTGCCAGTAGGCAACTGGGACAGAACTATGGCTACACCTTC
TRBD1	TRBJ1-1	TRBV5-4	-	CASSPSRTGVGNTEAFF	TGTGCCAGCAGCCCTTCCCGGACAGGAGTGGGGAACACTGAAGCTTTCTTT
TRBD1	TRBJ2-5	TRBV27	-	CASRPGQVETQYF	TGTGCCAGCAGACCGGGACAGGTGGAGACCCAGTACTTC
TRBD2	TRBJ2-1	TRBV7-9	-	CASSRTSGGNEQFF	TGTGCCAGCAGCCGGACTAGCGGGGGGAACGAGCAGTTCTTC
TRBD1	TRBJ2-6	TRBV28	-	CASSLYGARGSGANVLTF	TGTGCCAGCAGTTTATATGGAGCCAGGGGGTCTGGGGCCAACGTCCTGACTTTC